This section outlines one T cell receptor (beta chain) sequence together with its context. The antigen remains unidentified. Germline V gene data show CDR1 as WSHSY and CDR2 as SAAADI. The CDR3 sequence is 14 residues long. J was trimmed by 10 bases and V by 7 bases; bases with no gene match: 5. Primers for the PCR totalled 60 Vbeta and 13 Jbeta. Sequenced by immunoSEQ multiplex PCR; TCRdb stores in-frame clones only, minus some. The table records 150,000 to 200,000 clones, 75% to 90% of them present only once. The data stem from a study of cytomegalovirus exposure and HLA in healthy donors. Background on the study: The Caucasian-associated ancestry cluster held roughly 78% of roughly 400 genotyped donors. General observations from the study: The study dropped some indistinguishable V segments, TRBV6-2 and TRBV6-3 among them. Across donors, presence/absence analyses took sequencing depth to be roughly uniform.

The J gene is TRBJ2-1, the V gene TRBV10-2, with 15 bases that match TRBD2. The clonotype originates from a man aged 25 to 40 in good health and CMV-seropositive. Sequencing was done on a sample of PBMCs. The CDR3 DNA is TGCGCCAGCAACGGACTAGCGGGGGGGCGGGAGCAGTTCTTC. This gives the protein CASNGLAGGREQFF.